This T cell receptor (beta chain) emerged from a study of response to subunit inactivated influenza vaccine. The study, taken as a whole, reports: Authors suggested each seasonal flu vaccination may recruit only limited numbers of new T cells.

This clonotype showed up just a few times. Its antigen is currently unknown. TCRdb analysed the RT-PCR reads with MiXCR anew, one entry per CDR3 protein. The table shows around 520,000 distinct CDR3 sequences, with around 25% occurring only once. Germline trimming cut 2 bases from V and 6 bases from J; bases unmatched to any gene: 10. Germline lookup yields CDR1 SGDLS and CDR2 YYNGEE. The CDR3 is 16 amino acids. V and J are TRBV9 and TRBJ2-5, with 10 bases that match TRBD2. This clonotype was sampled from a man aged 50 to 59 who received an inactivated influenza vaccine. The source material was CD4+ T cells sorted from PBMCs, sampled 5 to 6 days after vaccination. CDR3 amino acids: CASSVGVAGGEKTQYF. The CDR3 nucleotides read TGTGCCAGCAGCGTCGGCGTAGCGGGAGGTGAAAAGACCCAGTACTTC.